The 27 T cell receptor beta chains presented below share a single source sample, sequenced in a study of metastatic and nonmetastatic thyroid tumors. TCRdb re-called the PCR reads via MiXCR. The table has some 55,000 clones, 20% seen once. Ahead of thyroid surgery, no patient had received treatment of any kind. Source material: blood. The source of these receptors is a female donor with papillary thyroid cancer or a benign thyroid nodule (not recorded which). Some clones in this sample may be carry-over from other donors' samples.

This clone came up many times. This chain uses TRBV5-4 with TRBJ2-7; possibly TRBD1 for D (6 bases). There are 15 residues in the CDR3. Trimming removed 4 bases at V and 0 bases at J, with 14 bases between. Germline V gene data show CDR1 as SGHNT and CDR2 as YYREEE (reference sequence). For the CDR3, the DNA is TGTGCCAGCAGCCGGGCGCAGGGGAGCTCCTACGAGCAGTACTTC. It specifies CASSRAQGSSYEQYF.

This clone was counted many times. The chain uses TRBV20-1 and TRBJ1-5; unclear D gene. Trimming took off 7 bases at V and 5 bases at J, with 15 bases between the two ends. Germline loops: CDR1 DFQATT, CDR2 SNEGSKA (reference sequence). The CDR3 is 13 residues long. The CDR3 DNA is TGCAGTGTCAGCCCAATGGCCGATCAGCCCCAGCATTTT. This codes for CSVSPMADQPQHF.

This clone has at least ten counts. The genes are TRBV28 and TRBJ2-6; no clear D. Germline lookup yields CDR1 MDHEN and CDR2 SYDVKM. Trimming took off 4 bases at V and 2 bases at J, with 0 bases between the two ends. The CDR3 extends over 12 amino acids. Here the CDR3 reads CASSSGANVLTF. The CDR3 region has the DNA TGTGCCAGCAGTTCTGGGGCCAACGTCCTGACTTTC.

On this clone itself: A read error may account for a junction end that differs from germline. The CDR3 bases are TGTGCCAGCAGTGAACACTCGGGTCGGCACCAGCAGTTT. It is translated as CASSEHSGRHQQF. V gene TRBV6-1 combines with J gene TRBJ1-5; no definite D call. CDR1 and CDR2 (germline): MNHNS, SASEGT. The length of the CDR3 is 13 residues.

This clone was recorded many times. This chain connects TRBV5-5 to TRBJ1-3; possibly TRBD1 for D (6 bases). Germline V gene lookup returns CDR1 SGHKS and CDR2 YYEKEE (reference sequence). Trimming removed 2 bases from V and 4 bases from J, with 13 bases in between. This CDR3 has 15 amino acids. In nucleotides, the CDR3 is TGTGCCAGCAGCTTTAGGGGGGCCCCCGGAAACACCATATATTTT. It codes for CASSFRGAPGNTIYF.

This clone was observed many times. The CDR3 loop is CSVRAPDTIYEQYF. As DNA, the CDR3 is TGCAGCGTTAGAGCCCCAGACACCATCTACGAGCAGTACTTC. The V and J genes are TRBV29-1 and TRBJ2-7, with D uncertain. CDR3 length: 14 amino acids. Between the trimmed V and J ends, which lost 5 bases and 3 bases, there was a span of 17 bases. The germline V gene encodes CDR1 SQVTM and CDR2 ANQGSEA.

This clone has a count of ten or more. In DNA form, the CDR3 reads TGTGCCAGCAGTGAAATTCTTATGGGAGAGCAGTACTTC. Translated: CASSEILMGEQYF. V gene TRBV6-1 combines with J gene TRBJ2-7; D is uncertain. Germline-derived CDR1 and CDR2 are MNHNS and SASEGT. The length of the CDR3 is 13 residues. V was shortened by 2 bases and J by 7 bases, with 12 bases between the two germline ends.

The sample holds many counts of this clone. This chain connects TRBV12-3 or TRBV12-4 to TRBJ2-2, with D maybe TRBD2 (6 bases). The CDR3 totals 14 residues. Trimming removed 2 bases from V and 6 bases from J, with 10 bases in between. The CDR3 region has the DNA TGTGCCAGCAGTTTACACGGGGGAGCCGGGGAGCTGTTTTTT. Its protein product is CASSLHGGAGELFF.

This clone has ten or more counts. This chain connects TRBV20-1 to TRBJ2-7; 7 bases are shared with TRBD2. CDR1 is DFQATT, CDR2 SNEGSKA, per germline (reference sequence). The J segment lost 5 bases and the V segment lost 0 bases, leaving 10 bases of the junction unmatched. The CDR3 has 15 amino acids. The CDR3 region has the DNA TGCAGTGCTAGAGACCCGCTAGCGGATGGGAACGAGCAGTACTTC. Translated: CSARDPLADGNEQYF.

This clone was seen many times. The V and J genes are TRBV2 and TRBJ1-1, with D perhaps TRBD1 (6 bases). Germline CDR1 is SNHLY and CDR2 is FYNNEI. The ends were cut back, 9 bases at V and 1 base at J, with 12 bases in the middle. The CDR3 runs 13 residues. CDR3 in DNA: TGTGCCAGTTTAAAGGACAGGAACACTGAAGCTTTCTTT. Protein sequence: CASLKDRNTEAFF. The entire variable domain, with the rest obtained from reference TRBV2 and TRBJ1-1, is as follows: EPEVTQTPSHQVTQMGQEVILRCVPISNHLYFYWYRQILGQKVEFLVSFYNNEISEKSEIFDDQFSVERPDGSNFTLKIRSTKLEDSAMYFCASLKDRNTEAFFGQGTRLTVV.

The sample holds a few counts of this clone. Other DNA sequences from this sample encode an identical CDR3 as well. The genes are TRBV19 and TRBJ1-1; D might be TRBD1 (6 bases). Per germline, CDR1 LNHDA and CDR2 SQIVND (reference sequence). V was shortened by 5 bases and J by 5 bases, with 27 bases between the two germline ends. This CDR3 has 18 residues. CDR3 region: CASSPDMRTGGLGTEAFF. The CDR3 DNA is TGTGCCAGTAGTCCCGATATGAGGACGGGGGGCCTCGGGACTGAAGCTTTCTTT.

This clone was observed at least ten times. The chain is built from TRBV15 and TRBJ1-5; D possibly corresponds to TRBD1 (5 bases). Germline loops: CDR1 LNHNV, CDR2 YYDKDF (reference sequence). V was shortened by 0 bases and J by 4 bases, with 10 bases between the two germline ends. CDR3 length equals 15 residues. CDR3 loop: CATSRDYGGNQPQHF. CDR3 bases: TGTGCCACCAGCAGAGATTATGGGGGAAATCAGCCCCAGCATTTT.

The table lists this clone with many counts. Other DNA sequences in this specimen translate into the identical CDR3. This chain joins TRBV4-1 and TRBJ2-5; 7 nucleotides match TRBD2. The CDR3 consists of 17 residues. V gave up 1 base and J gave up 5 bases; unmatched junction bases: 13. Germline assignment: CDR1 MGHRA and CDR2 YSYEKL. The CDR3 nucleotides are TGCGCCAGCAGCCAAGGTGGGAGGGAGGGCGGAAGGGAGACCCAGTACTTC. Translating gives CASSQGGREGGRETQYF.

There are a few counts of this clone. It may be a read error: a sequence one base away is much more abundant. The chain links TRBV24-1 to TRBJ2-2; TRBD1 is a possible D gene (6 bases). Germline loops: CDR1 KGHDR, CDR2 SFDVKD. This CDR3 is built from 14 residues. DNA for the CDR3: TGTGCCACCAGTGATAGCCGGGACACCGAGGAGCTGTTTTTT. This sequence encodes CATSDSRDTEELFF.

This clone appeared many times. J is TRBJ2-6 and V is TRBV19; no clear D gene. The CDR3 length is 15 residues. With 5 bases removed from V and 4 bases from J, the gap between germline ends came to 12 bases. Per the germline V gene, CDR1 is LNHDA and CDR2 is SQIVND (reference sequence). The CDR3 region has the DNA TGTGCCAGTAGTCTGGGTAACCCGGGGGCCAACGTCCTGACTTTC. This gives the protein CASSLGNPGANVLTF.

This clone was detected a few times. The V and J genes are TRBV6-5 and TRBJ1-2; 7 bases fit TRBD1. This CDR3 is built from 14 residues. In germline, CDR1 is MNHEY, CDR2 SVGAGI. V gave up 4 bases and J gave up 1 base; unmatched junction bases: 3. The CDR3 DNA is TGTGCCAGCAGTTGGGACAGCAATAACTATGGCTACACCTTC. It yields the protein CASSWDSNNYGYTF.

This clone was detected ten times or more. The CDR3 DNA sequence: TGTGCCAGTAGTATCTCCCAGGGTCCCCACAATGAGCAGTTCTTC. This encodes CASSISQGPHNEQFF. This rearrangement joins TRBV19 to TRBJ2-1; perhaps TRBD1 as D (5 bases). V shed 3 bases and J shed 5 bases, with 14 bases lying between them. CDR3 length: 15 residues. CDR1 is LNHDA, CDR2 SQIVND, per germline (reference sequence).

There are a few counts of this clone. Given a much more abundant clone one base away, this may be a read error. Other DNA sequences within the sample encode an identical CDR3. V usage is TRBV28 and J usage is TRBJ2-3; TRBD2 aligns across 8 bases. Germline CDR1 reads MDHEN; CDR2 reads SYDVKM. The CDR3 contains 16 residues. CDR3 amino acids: CASSRSTSANTDTQYF. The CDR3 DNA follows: TGTGCCAGCAGTCGATCGACTAGCGCCAACACAGATACGCAGTACTTT.

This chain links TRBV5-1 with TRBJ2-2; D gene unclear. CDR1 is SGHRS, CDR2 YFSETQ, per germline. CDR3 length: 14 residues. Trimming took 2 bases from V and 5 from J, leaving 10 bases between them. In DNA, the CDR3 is TGCGCCAGCAGCTTTGCCGGTGGGACCGGGGAGCTGTTTTTT. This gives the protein CASSFAGGTGELFF.

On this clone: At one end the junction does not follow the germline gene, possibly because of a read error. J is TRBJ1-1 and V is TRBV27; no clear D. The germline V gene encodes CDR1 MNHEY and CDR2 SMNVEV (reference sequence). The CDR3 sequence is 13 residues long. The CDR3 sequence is CASSKDGNAEAFF. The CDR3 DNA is TGTGCCAGTAGCAAGGACGGGAACGCTGAAGCTTTCTTT.

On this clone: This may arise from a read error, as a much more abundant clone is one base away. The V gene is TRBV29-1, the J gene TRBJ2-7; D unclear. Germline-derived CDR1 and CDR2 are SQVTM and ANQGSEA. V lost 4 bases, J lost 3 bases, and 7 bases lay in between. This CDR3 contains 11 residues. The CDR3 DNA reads TGCAGCGTTGGTAGGTACTACGAGCAGTACTTC. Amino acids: CSVGRYYEQYF.

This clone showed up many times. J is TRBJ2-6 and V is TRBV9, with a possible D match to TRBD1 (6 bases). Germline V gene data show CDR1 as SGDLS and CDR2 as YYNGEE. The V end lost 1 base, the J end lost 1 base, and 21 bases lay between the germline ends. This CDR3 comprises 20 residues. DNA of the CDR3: TGTGCCAGCAGCGTATCTTACCCGGGACAAATTATTTCTGGGGCCAACGTCCTGACTTTC. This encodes CASSVSYPGQIISGANVLTF.

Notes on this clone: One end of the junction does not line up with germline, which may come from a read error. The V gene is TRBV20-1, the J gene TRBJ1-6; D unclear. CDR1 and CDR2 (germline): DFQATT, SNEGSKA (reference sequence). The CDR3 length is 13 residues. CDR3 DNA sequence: TGCAGTGCTAGAGTGGTATTAAATTCACCCCTCAACTTT. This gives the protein CSARVVLNSPLNF.

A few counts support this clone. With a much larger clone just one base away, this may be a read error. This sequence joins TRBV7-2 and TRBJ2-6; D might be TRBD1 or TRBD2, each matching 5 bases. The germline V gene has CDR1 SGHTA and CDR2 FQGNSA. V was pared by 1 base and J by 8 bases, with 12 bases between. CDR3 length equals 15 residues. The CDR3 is CASSLGGPRSNVLTF. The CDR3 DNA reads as TGTGCCAGCAGCTTAGGGGGACCTCGGTCCAACGTCCTGACTTTC.

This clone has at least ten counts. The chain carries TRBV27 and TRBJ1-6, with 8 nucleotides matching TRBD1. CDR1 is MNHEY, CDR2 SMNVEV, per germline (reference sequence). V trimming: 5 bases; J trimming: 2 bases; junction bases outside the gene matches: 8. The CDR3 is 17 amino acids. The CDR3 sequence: CASSPFDRGAYNSPLHF. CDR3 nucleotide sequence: TGTGCCAGCAGTCCGTTCGACAGGGGCGCCTATAATTCACCCCTCCACTTT.

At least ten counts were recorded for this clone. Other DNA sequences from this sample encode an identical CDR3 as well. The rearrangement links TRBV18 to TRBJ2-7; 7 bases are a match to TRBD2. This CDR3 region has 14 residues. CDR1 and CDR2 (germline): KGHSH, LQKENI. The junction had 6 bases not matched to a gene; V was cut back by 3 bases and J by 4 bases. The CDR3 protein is CASSPPSGLYEQYF. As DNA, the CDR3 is TGTGCCAGCTCACCGCCTAGCGGCCTTTACGAGCAGTACTTC.

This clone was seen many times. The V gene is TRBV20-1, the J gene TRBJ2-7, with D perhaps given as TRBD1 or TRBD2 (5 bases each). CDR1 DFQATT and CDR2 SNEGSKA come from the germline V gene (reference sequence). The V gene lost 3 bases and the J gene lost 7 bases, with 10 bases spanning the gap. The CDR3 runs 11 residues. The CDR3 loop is CSASTGREQYF. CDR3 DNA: TGCAGTGCTAGTACGGGGCGTGAGCAGTACTTC.